The 3 T cell receptor beta chains listed next were all sequenced from one sample in a study of T cells in Graves' hyperthyroidism and ophthalmopathy. There were TCR beta CDR3 regions amplified from RNA transcripts. With the HTBI primer set, the TCR CDR3 went through a first round of RT-PCR. One entry per CDR3 protein, called by TCRdb with MiXCR from the multiplex PCR reads. This sample has about 690,000 distinct CDR3 sequences, with 15% to 20% found just once. Sequencing was carried out using blood. These receptors were taken from a man aged 50-59 years with Graves' hyperthyroidism.

In this sample, this clonotype turned up many times. As DNA, the CDR3 is TGTGCCAGCAGTTTCTGGGGGTCGAACCCCCAGTTCTTC. Protein sequence: CASSFWGSNPQFF. V is TRBV28 and J is TRBJ2-1; D tentatively fits TRBD1 or TRBD2 (5 bases each). Germline CDR1 reads MDHEN; CDR2 reads SYDVKM. V was pared by 3 bases and J by 13 bases, with 16 bases between. The CDR3 is 13 residues long.

This clonotype was observed a handful of times. This chain joins TRBV19 and TRBJ2-2, with D tentatively TRBD2 (5 bases). V lost 9 bases, J lost 3 bases, and 14 bases lay in between. Germline lookup yields CDR1 LNHDA and CDR2 SQIVND (reference sequence). CDR3 length: 14 residues. The CDR3 region is CASGVLHDTGELFF. The CDR3 region has the DNA TGTGCCAGCGGGGTCCTACACGACACCGGGGAGCTGTTTTTT.

This clonotype was counted many times. The rearrangement uses TRBV5-1 and TRBJ1-6; the D gene is possibly TRBD1 (6 bases). Trimming pared 1 base from V and 10 bases from J, leaving 15 bases between. The CDR3 extends over 15 amino acids. Germline V lookup: CDR1 SGHRS, CDR2 YFSETQ. CDR3 amino acids: CASSLRTESSSPLHF. CDR3 in DNA: TGCGCCAGCAGCTTGCGGACAGAGTCATCATCACCCCTCCACTTT.